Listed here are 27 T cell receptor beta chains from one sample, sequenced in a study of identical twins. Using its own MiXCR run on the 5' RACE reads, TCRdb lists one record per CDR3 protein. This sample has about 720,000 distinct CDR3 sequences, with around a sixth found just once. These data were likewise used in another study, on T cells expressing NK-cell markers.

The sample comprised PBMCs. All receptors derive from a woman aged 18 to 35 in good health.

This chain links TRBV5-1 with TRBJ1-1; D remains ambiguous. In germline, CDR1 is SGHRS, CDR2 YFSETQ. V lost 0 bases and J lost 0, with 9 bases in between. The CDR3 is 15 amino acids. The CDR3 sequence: CASSLDWGMNTEAFF. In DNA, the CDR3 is TGCGCCAGCAGCTTGGATTGGGGAATGAACACTGAAGCTTTCTTT.

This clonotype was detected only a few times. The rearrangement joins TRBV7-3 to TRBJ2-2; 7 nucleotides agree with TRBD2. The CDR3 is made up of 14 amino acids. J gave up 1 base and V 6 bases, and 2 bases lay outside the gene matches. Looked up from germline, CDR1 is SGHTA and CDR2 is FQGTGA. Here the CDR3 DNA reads TGTGCCAGCAGTGGGGGGGAGAACACCGGGGAGCTGTTTTTT. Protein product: CASSGGENTGELFF. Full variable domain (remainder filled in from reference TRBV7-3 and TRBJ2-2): GAGVSQTPSNKVTEKGKYVELRCDPISGHTALYWYRQSLGQGPEFLIYFQGTGAADDSGLPNDRFFAVRPEGSVSTLKIQRTERGDSAVYLCASSGGENTGELFFGEGSRLTVL.

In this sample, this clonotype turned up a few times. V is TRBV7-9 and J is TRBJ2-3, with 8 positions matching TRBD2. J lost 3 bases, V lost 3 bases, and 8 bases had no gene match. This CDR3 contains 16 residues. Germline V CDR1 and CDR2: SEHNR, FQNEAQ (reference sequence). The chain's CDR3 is CASSLAGSGRTDTQYF. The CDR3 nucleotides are TGTGCCAGCAGCTTGGCGGGGAGCGGGAGAACAGATACGCAGTATTTT.

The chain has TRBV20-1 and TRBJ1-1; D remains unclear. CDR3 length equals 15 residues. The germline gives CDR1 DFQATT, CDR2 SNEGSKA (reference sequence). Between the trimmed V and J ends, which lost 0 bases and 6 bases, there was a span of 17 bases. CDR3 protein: CSARDARLSVPEAFF. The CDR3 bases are TGCAGTGCTAGAGATGCACGGCTCTCCGTCCCTGAAGCTTTCTTT.

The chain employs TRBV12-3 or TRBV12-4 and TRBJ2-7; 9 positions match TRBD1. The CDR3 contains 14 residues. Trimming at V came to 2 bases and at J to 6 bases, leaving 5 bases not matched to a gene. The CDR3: CASSLYRGPGEQYF. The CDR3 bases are TGTGCCAGCAGTTTATACAGGGGGCCCGGCGAGCAGTACTTC.

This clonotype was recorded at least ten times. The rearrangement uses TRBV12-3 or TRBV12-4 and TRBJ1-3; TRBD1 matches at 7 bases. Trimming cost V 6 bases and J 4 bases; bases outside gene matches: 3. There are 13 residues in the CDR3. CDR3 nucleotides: TGTGCCAGCAGCTTGACAGGGGGAAACACCATATATTTT. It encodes CASSLTGGNTIYF.

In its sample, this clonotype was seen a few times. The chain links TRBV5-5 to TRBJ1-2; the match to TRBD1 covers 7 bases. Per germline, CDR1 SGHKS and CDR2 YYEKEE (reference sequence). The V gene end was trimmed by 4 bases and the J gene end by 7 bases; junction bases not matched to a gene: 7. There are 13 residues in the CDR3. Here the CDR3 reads CASSHSGTVGYTF. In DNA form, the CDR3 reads TGTGCCAGCAGCCACTCCGGGACAGTTGGCTACACCTTC.

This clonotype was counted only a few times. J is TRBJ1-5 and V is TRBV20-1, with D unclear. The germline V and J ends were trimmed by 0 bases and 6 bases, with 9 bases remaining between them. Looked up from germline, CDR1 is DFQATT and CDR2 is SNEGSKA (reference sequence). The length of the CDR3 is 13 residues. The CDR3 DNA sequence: TGCAGTGCTAGAGACCCGGCCGGTCAGCCCCAGCATTTT. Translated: CSARDPAGQPQHF.

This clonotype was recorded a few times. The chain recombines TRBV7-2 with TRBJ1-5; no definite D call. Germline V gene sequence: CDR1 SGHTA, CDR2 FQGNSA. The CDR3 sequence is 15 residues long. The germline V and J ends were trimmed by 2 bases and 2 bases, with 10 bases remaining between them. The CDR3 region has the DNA TGTGCCAGCAGCTTAAGAGGAATGGGCAATCAGCCCCAGCATTTT. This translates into CASSLRGMGNQPQHF.

CDR3 loop: CASSPQAGQGSEQYF. As DNA, the CDR3 is TGTGCCAGCTCACCACAGGCGGGACAGGGATCCGAGCAGTACTTC. The chain has TRBV18 and TRBJ2-7, with 9 bases aligning to TRBD1. CDR1 and CDR2 (germline): KGHSH, LQKENI. The CDR3 has 15 amino acids. V lost 1 base, J lost 6 bases, and 7 bases stayed unmatched.

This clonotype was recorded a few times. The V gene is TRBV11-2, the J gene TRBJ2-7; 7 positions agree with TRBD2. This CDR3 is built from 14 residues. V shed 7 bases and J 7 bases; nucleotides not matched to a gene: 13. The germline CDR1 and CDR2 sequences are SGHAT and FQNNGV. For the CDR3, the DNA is TGTGCCAGCACCCTGGGGGGGACCTCTAGTGAGCAGTACTTC. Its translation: CASTLGGTSSEQYF.

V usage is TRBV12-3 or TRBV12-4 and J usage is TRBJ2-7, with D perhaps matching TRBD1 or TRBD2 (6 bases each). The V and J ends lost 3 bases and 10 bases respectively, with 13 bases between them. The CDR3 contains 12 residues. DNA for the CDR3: TGTGCCAGCAGTTTTGAGGGGGAGGAACAGTACTTC. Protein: CASSFEGEEQYF.

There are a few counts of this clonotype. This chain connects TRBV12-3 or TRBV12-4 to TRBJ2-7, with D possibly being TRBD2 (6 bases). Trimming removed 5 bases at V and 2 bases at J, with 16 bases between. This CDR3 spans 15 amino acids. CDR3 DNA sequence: TGTGCCAGCAGTCCAGCATGGGGGGTGACCTACGAGCAGTACTTC. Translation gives CASSPAWGVTYEQYF.

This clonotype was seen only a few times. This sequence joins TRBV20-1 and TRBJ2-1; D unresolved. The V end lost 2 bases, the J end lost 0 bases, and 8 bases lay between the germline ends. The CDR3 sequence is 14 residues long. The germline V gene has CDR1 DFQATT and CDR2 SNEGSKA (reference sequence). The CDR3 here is CSARKTLSYNEQFF. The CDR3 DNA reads TGCAGTGCTAGAAAAACGCTCTCCTACAATGAGCAGTTCTTC.

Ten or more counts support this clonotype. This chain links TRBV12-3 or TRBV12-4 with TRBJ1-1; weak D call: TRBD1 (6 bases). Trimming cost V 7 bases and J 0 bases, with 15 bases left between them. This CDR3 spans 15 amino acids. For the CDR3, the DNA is TGTGCCAGCACCAAATCGGGACATTTGAACACTGAAGCTTTCTTT. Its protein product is CASTKSGHLNTEAFF.

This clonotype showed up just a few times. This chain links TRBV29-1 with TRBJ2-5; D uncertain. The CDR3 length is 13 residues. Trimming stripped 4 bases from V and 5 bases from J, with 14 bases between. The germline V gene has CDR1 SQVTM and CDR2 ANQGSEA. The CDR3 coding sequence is TGCAGCGTTGTTACGCCCGAGGAGGAGACCCAGTACTTC. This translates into CSVVTPEEETQYF.

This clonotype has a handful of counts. The CDR3 here is CASSLTMTGLGYGYTF. The CDR3 DNA follows: TGTGCCAGCAGTTTGACCATGACAGGGTTAGGATATGGCTACACCTTC. The V gene is TRBV12-3 or TRBV12-4, the J gene TRBJ1-2; 7 nucleotides agree with TRBD1. V shed 3 bases, J shed 5 bases, and the junction held 12 bases outside the gene matches. There are 16 residues in the CDR3.

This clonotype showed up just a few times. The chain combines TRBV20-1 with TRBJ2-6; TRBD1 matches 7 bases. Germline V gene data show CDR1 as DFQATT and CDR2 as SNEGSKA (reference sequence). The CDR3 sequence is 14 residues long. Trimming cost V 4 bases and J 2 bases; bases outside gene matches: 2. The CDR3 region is CSAKTGTGANVLTF. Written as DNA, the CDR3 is TGCAGTGCTAAGACAGGGACTGGGGCCAACGTCCTGACTTTC.

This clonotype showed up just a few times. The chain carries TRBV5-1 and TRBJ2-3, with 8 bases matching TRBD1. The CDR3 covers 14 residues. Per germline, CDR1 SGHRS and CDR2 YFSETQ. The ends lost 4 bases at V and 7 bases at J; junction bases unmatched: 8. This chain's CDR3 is CASSQTGVWNTQYF. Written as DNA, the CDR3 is TGCGCCAGCAGCCAGACAGGGGTTTGGAATACGCAGTATTTT.

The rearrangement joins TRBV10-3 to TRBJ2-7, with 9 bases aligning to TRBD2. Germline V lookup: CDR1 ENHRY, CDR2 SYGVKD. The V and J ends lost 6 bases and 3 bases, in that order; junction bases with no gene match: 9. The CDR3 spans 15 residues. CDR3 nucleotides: TGTGCCATCAGGGGAAAGCGGGGGGAGTTCTACGAGCAGTACTTC. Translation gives CAIRGKRGEFYEQYF.

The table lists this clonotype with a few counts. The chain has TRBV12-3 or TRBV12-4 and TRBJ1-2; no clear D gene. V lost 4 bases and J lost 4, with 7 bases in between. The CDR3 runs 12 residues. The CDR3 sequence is CASSYSTYGYTF. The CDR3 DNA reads TGTGCCAGCAGTTACAGTACCTATGGCTACACCTTC.

CDR3 residues: CAISPHAQETQYF. CDR3 DNA sequence: TGTGCCATCAGCCCGCACGCTCAAGAGACCCAGTACTTC. J is TRBJ2-5 and V is TRBV10-3; D gene uncertain. This CDR3 contains 13 residues. Germline V lookup: CDR1 ENHRY, CDR2 SYGVKD. Trimming removed 6 bases from V and 2 bases from J, with 10 bases in between.

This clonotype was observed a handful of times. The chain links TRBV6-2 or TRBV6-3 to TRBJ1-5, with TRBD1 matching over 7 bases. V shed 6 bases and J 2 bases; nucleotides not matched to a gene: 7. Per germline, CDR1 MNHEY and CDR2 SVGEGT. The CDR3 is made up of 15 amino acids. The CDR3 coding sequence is TGTGCCAGCAGACCAAACGACAGGGGCAATCAGCCCCAGCATTTT. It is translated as CASRPNDRGNQPQHF.

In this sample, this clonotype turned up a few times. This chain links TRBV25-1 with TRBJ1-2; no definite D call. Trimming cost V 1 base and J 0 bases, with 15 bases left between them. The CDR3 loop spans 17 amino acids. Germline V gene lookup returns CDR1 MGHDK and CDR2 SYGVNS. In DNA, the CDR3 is TGTGCCAGCAGTGAATCAGGAGCCTCCGGGGCTAACTATGGCTACACCTTC. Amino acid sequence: CASSESGASGANYGYTF.

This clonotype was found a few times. CDR3 nucleotides: TGTGCCAGCAGCCAAATCGGTATGCAGGGAGATGGCTACACCTTC. Residues: CASSQIGMQGDGYTF. V gene TRBV3-1 combines with J gene TRBJ1-2, with D tentatively TRBD1 (5 bases). The CDR3 covers 15 residues. Trimming removed 2 bases from V and 6 bases from J, with 16 bases in between. Looked up from germline, CDR1 is LGHDT and CDR2 is YNNKEL (reference sequence).

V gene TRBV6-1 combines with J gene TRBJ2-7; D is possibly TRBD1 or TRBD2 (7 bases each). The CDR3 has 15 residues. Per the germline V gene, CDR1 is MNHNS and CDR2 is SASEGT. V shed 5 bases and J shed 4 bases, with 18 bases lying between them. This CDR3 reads CASSTGRDRTYEQYF. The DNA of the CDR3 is TGTGCCAGCAGTACGGGGAGGGACAGAACATACGAGCAGTACTTC.

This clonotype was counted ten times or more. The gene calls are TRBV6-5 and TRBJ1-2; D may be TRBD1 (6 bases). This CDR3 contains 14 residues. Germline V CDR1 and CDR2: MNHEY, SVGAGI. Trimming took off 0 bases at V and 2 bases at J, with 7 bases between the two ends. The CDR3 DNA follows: TGTGCCAGCAGTTACTCCGGACAGAACTATGGCTACACCTTC. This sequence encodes CASSYSGQNYGYTF.